The T cell receptor beta chain under discussion was sequenced for a study of blood T cell repertoires in COVID-19 (TCRdb year 2020). Broadly, across the study: The collaborator samples originated in the United States, Italy and Spain and spanned the acute and convalescent phases of COVID-19. The material from the prospective study consisted of cDNA or gDNA derived from T cells, B-cell-depleted T cells, or PBMCs. Deeply sampled blood TCRbeta repertoires from subjects exposed to, actively infected with, or recovered from COVID-19 were included in the dataset. The repertoires were made available in a free public database intended to serve as a resource for research on the immune response to SARS-CoV-2. Samples were obtained from the ongoing ImmuneRACE study (first 160 participants) and from over 1,000 subjects provided by 6 global collaborators. Sample metadata almost always included a de-identified subject ID, COVID-19 status, age in years and sex. Where available, HLA class I and class II types were taken from metadata supplied by the sample provider and were not determined by assay-based typing.

About this clone: Its antigen is still unknown. No much larger clone is present one base from it, and per-base qualities are unavailable.

What the work shows at the level of the full study, not this receptor alone: Clinical and demographic metadata were provided uncurated, with the amount varying by source and participant.

For CDR1 and CDR2, the germline V gene lists MDHEN and SYDVKM. The CDR3 runs 14 residues from the cysteine to the phenylalanine. Here the CDR3 DNA is all that survives: 42 bases in frame from base 1. V sheds 6 bases and J sheds 4 bases, leaving 16 bases between their ends. The collaborating institutions used their own protocols to collect whole blood in K2EDTA tubes. For TCRbeta analysis, collaborators shipped samples as frozen whole blood, isolated PBMCs, or DNA extracted from either of those sample types. TCRbeta CDR3 regions were amplified from genomic DNA using the immunoSEQ Assay, a bias-controlled multiplex PCR. The original pipeline was this. The number of nucleated cells in each sample was estimated from the amplification of reference gene primers within the assay. To quantify the absolute abundance of each unique TCRbeta CDR3 rearrangement, sequence reads were collapsed and filtered. For each sample, productive Simpson clonality was calculated by taking the square root of Simpson's diversity index across productive rearrangements. TCRdb took over this immuneACCESS table, retaining in-frame rearrangements with V and J assigned. Such tables are incomplete; in checked studies, under half of the missing clones stem from an unresolved V gene, and the remainder is unexplained. From that table come the V and J calls and clone size; the DNA was used to work out D and trimming. The sample contains some 53,000 clones, 85% to 90% of them found a single time. The ten biggest clones cover roughly 5.3% of the sample.

The material sequenced was peripheral blood. The chain was built from TRBV28 and TRBJ2-7; the best D guess is TRBD1, with 6 bases matching. The receptor comes from a man between 60 and 75 years old with active COVID-19. CDR3 protein: CASSLDRLAYEQYF. The DNA reads as follows: TGTGCCAGCAGCCTAGACAGGCTGGCGTACGAGCAGTACTTC.